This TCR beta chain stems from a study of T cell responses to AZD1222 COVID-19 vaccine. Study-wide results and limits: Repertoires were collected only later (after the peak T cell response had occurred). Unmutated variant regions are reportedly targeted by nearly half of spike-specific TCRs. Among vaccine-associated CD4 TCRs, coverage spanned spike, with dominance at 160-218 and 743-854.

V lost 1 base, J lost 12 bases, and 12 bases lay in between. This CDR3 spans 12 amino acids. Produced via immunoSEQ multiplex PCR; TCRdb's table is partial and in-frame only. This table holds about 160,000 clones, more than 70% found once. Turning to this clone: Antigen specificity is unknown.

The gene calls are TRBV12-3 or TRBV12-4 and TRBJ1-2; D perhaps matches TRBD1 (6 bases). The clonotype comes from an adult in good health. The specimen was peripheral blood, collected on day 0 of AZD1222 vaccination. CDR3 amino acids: CASSLVRGGHTF. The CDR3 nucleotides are TGTGCCAGCAGTTTAGTGCGCGGGGGGCACACCTTC.